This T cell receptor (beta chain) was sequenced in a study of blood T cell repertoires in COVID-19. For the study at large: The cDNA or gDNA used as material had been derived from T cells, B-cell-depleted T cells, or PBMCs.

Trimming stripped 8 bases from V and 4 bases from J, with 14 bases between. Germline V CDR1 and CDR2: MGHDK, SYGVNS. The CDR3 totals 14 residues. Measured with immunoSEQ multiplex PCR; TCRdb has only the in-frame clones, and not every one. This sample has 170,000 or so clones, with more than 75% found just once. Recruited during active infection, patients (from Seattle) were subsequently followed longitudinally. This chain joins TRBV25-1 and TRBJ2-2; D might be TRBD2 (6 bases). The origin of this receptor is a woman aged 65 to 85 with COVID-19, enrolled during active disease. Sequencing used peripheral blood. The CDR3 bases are TGTGCCAGCTCCCACGGGGGAGGCACCGGGGAGCTGTTTTTT. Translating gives CASSHGGGTGELFF.